This T cell receptor (beta chain) derives from a study of radiotherapy plus CTLA-4 blockade in lung cancer. Turning to the study itself: Disease control reached about 28%, with objective responses in 15% to 20%. Study-wide results and caveats: Early clone dynamics of blood T cells, plus interferon-beta, reportedly predicted response best. Tumor-derived TCR clones expanded in blood after radiotherapy plus ipilimumab.

This clone was found once. Its antigen is unidentified. The study gave focal radiation plus ipilimumab CTLA-4 blockade to patients with chemo-refractory metastatic non-small-cell lung cancer. Here immunoSEQ multiplex PCR was the method, and the copy in TCRdb shows in-frame clones only, minus some. The repertoire has 25,000 to 35,000 clones, 79% of them found once; the top ten carry 16%. In germline, CDR1 is MDHEN, CDR2 SYDVKM. The CDR3 has 14 residues. Germline trimming cut 4 bases from V and 6 bases from J; bases unmatched to any gene: 7. The rearrangement joins TRBV28 to TRBJ2-7; TRBD1 aligns across 9 bases. The clonotype originates from a human donor with non-small cell lung cancer that progressed on radiotherapy plus ipilimumab. The sample in question was peripheral blood, obtained from a patient treated with radiotherapy plus ipilimumab. DNA of the CDR3: TGTGCCAGCAGTTCTTGGACAGGGGTGGGCGAGCAGTACTTC. Amino acids: CASSSWTGVGEQYF.